The rows below give T cell receptor beta chains drawn from one sample of a study of T-cell memory formation after mild COVID-19. TCRdb independently ran MiXCR on the 5' RACE reads; one entry per CDR3 protein. The table has fewer than 600,000 distinct CDR3 sequences, less than 25% seen once. What was sequenced was PBMCs or a T cell subset sorted from them (not recorded which). These receptors all come from an adult woman who had mild COVID-19 (a few samples of this study predate the infection). Cell type and time point are not known. CDR3s include the opening cysteine and the closing phenylalanine or tryptophan. D genes are given only for firm matches. The listing skips clone size in some rows; elsewhere it reads once, few, many or a size class.

J | size | V | D | CDR3 | DNA
TRBJ2-3 | few | TRBV24-1 | NA | CATSDRGGGASRLDTQYF | TGTGCCACCAGTGATCGTGGTGGGGGGGCCTCCAGGTTGGATACGCAGTATTTT
TRBJ2-4 | few | TRBV5-6 | NA | CASSLGGSDIQYF | TGTGCCAGCAGCCTAGGGGGTAGTGACATTCAGTACTTC
TRBJ2-3 | few | TRBV12-3/TRBV12-4 | TRBD2 | CASSPLAGSRTDTQYF | TGTGCCAGCAGCCCCCTAGCGGGTTCCCGGACAGATACGCAGTATTTT
TRBJ1-1 | many | TRBV24-1 | TRBD1 | CATSDWGQGRAFF | TGTGCCACCAGTGATTGGGGACAGGGAAGGGCTTTCTTT
TRBJ1-1 | few | TRBV7-8 | NA | CASSLGPHTEAFF | TGTGCCAGCAGCTTGGGGCCACACACTGAAGCTTTCTTT
TRBJ2-1 | NA | TRBV12-3/TRBV12-4 | TRBD1 | CASSLAGTGFSVF | TGTGCCAGCAGTCTCGCCGGGACAGGTTTTAGTGTCTTC
TRBJ2-5 | few | TRBV18 | NA | CASSPRNGWGETQYF | TGTGCCAGCTCACCACGCAACGGCTGGGGGGAGACCCAGTACTTC
TRBJ2-1 | few | TRBV4-1 | TRBD2 | CASSQDPGTSGSNEQFF | TGCGCCAGCAGCCAAGATCCCGGGACTAGCGGGAGTAATGAGCAGTTCTTC
TRBJ1-2 | NA | TRBV7-9 | TRBD1 | CASSETGAGGYTF | TGTGCCAGCAGCGAGACAGGGGCAGGGGGCTACACCTTC
TRBJ2-7 | few | TRBV5-6 | NA | CASSLYRPYEQYF | TGTGCCAGCAGCTTGTACAGGCCCTACGAGCAGTACTTC
TRBJ2-1 | few | TRBV7-2 | TRBD2 | CASSSRSGAMENEQFF | TGTGCCAGCAGCTCTAGGAGCGGGGCCATGGAGAATGAGCAGTTCTTC
TRBJ2-5 | NA | TRBV12-3/TRBV12-4 | NA | CASSTNLSPGPTETQYF | TGTGCCAGCAGTACTAACTTATCACCGGGTCCAACGGAGACCCAGTACTTC
TRBJ2-2 | many | TRBV14 | NA | CASSQDGTVRHTGELFF | TGTGCCAGCAGCCAAGATGGGACGGTGAGGCACACCGGGGAGCTGTTTTTT
TRBJ2-7 | NA | TRBV7-6 | NA | CASGSVSYEQYF | TGTGCCAGCGGGAGTGTCTCCTACGAGCAGTACTTC
TRBJ2-4 | few | TRBV7-2 | NA | CASSLGSIGLTRIQYF | TGTGCCAGCAGCTTAGGTTCCATTGGACTGACCAGAATTCAGTACTTC
TRBJ2-2 | NA | TRBV29-1 | TRBD2 | CSAAGVHTGELFF | TGCAGCGCAGCGGGAGTGCACACCGGGGAGCTGTTTTTT
TRBJ2-7 | once | TRBV2 | NA | CASGLDGEYF | TGTGCCAGTGGCTTGGACGGCGAGTACTTC
TRBJ1-6 | NA | TRBV7-8 | NA | CASSLAGMEYNSPLHF | TGTGCCAGCAGCTTAGCGGGTATGGAGTATAATTCACCCCTCCACTTT
TRBJ1-5 | few | TRBV12-3/TRBV12-4 | NA | CASGRSNQPQHF | TGTGCCAGCGGTAGAAGCAATCAGCCCCAGCATTTT
TRBJ2-7 | NA | TRBV12-3/TRBV12-4 | NA | CASSFSASSYEQYF | TGTGCCAGCAGTTTTTCGGCGAGCTCCTACGAGCAGTACTTC
TRBJ2-5 | few | TRBV4-1 | TRBD1 | CASSRILGTGAVPQQETQYF | TGCGCCAGCAGCCGGATCCTCGGGACAGGGGCCGTACCACAACAAGAGACCCAGTACTTC
TRBJ2-1 | few | TRBV12-3/TRBV12-4 | NA | CASILGRLPYNEQFF | TGTGCCAGCATCTTGGGGAGGCTTCCCTACAATGAGCAGTTCTTC
TRBJ2-2 | many | TRBV7-3 | TRBD2 | CASSLAPSGGMGTGELFF | TGTGCCAGCAGCTTAGCCCCCAGCGGGGGGATGGGCACCGGGGAGCTGTTTTTT
TRBJ2-5 | NA | TRBV15 | NA | CASLGERQETQYF | TGTGCCTCATTAGGGGAGAGACAAGAGACCCAGTACTTC
TRBJ1-1 | few | TRBV24-1 | NA | CATSDRLTTEAFF | TGTGCCACCAGTGACCGTCTTACCACTGAAGCTTTCTTT
TRBJ2-5 | NA | TRBV5-1 | NA | CASSFSASETQYF | TGCGCCAGCAGCTTTTCAGCTTCAGAGACCCAGTACTTC
TRBJ1-6 | NA | TRBV20-1 | NA | CSARDFPNSPLHF | TGCAGTGCTAGAGATTTTCCGAATTCACCCCTCCACTTT
TRBJ1-6 | few | TRBV5-1 | NA | CASSPVGTHGSPLHF | TGCGCCAGCAGCCCGGTAGGGACACATGGTTCACCCCTCCACTTT
TRBJ2-1 | few | TRBV24-1 | TRBD2 | CATSDVGGVQFF | TGTGCCACCAGTGATGTCGGGGGGGTGCAGTTCTTC
TRBJ1-1 | NA | TRBV4-3 | TRBD1 | CASSPGTGTTEAFF | TGCGCCAGCAGCCCTGGGACAGGGACCACTGAAGCTTTCTTT
TRBJ2-1 | NA | TRBV18 | NA | CASSRADKRYNEQFF | TGTGCCAGCTCACGTGCAGACAAAAGATACAATGAGCAGTTCTTC
TRBJ1-6 | NA | TRBV6-6 | NA | CASSYNTGSGSSLHF | TGTGCCAGCAGTTACAACACAGGGAGTGGATCATCCCTCCACTTT
TRBJ2-2 | many | TRBV12-3/TRBV12-4 | TRBD2 | CASSSGLAGVGELFF | TGTGCCAGCAGTTCCGGACTAGCGGGGGTCGGGGAGCTGTTTTTT
TRBJ2-3 | NA | TRBV29-1 | TRBD1 | CSVGRGQGPTDTQYF | TGCAGCGTTGGGAGGGGACAGGGACCCACAGATACGCAGTATTTT
TRBJ2-3 | many | TRBV4-2 | TRBD2 | CASSQEGKLAGGFTDTQYF | TGTGCCAGCAGCCAAGAGGGGAAGTTAGCGGGAGGTTTTACAGATACGCAGTATTTT
TRBJ2-2 | few | TRBV15 | NA | CATSSRNTGELFF | TGTGCCACCAGCAGCAGGAACACCGGGGAGCTGTTTTTT
TRBJ2-3 | NA | TRBV7-3 | NA | CASSAQGGSTDTQYF | TGTGCCAGCAGCGCCCAGGGGGGGAGCACAGATACGCAGTATTTT
TRBJ2-1 | NA | TRBV25-1 | TRBD2 | CASSDLGLAGVEQFF | TGTGCCAGCAGTGACCTAGGGCTAGCGGGAGTTGAGCAGTTCTTC
TRBJ1-5 | few | TRBV29-1 | NA | CSAEGTSGPQHF | TGCAGCGCCGAGGGGACCTCTGGACCCCAGCATTTT
TRBJ1-1 | NA | TRBV3-1 | NA | CASSPSQGTEAFF | TGTGCCAGCAGCCCCTCCCAGGGCACTGAAGCTTTCTTT